The T cell receptor beta chain under discussion was sequenced for a study of early T cells in non-severe SARS-CoV-2 infection. TCRdb ran MiXCR on the 5' RACE reads and lists one entry per CDR3 protein. The data contain approximately 29,000 distinct CDR3 sequences, approximately 6.4% of them singletons. This CDR3 has 14 amino acids. CDR1 KGHSH and CDR2 LQKENI come from the germline V gene. Trimming took 3 bases from V and 0 from J, leaving 6 bases between them. Sequenced here: whole blood, sampled at baseline. The chain joins TRBV18 to TRBJ2-4; D unclear. This TCR derives from an adult who was a healthcare worker with PCR-confirmed SARS-CoV-2 infection or an uninfected control (not recorded which). CDR3 amino acids: CASSPAQAKNIQYF. The CDR3 DNA follows: TGTGCCAGCTCACCGGCGCAAGCCAAAAACATTCAGTACTTC.